This T cell receptor beta chain appears in the sequencing data of a study of shared clonotypes between healthy human individuals. Only in-frame clones appear in the TCRdb table, and some are missing; sequencing was by immunoSEQ multiplex PCR. The sample consists of over a million clones, around 74% of them appearing once. A note on this clone: Its antigen is as yet unknown.

The CDR3 totals 13 residues. V was pared by 6 bases and J by 4 bases, with 13 bases between. Germline V gene sequence: CDR1 MNHEY, CDR2 SVGAGI. CD45RA+ naive and CD45RA-negative memory subsets were separated from CD4+ cells. Broader study findings: Sampling covered blood only; tissue repertoires likely differ.

The sample comprised memory CD4+ T cells sorted from blood. As for subset: CD45RA-negative fraction. This TCR was sampled from a young man in good health. The chain joins TRBV6-5 to TRBJ2-7; the D is unclear. Here the CDR3 reads CASRSPGFYEQYF. The CDR3 region has the DNA TGTGCCAGCAGATCCCCCGGGTTTTACGAGCAGTACTTC.